At least ten counts were recorded for the clone carrying this T cell receptor (beta chain). CDR3 length: 16 amino acids. Deletions cut 6 bases from V and 3 bases from J, with 15 bases between. Per the germline V gene, CDR1 is MNHNS and CDR2 is SASEGT. Stable hyperthyroidism: no ophthalmopathy progression over 18 months of follow-up. The study based diagnoses on clinical symptoms, serum thyroxine and TRAb, thyroid ultrasound and orbital computed tomography. This specimen comes from a study of T cells in Graves' hyperthyroidism and ophthalmopathy. Amplification yielded TCR beta CDR3 regions, with RNA transcripts as the source. HTBI primers were used for first-round RT-PCR of the TCR CDR3. TCRdb re-analysed the multiplex PCR reads in MiXCR, keeping a single row per CDR3 protein. The sample includes a few hundred thousand distinct CDR3 sequences, around 21% of them seen just once.

The sequence was collected from a man aged 18 to 30 with Graves' hyperthyroidism. The V call is TRBV6-1, the J call TRBJ2-6; no clear D. Material: blood. CDR3 in DNA: TGTGCCAGCAGGAGACAAGGTGCTATTGGGGCCAACGTCCTGACTTTC. The encoded protein is CASRRQGAIGANVLTF.